These T cell receptor beta chains were read from a single sample in a study of blood T cell repertoires in COVID-19. Repertoires were generated with immunoSEQ multiplex PCR, while TCRdb's copy carries only in-frame clones and drops some. The sample lists about 190,000 clones, approximately 88% occurring once. Material: peripheral blood. The receptors stem from a woman in her twenties or thirties with acute or convalescent COVID-19. Each CDR3 is given with its conserved first and last residue. A D gene is named only where the DNA matches it firmly. Expanded clones are given a class, and other clones once, few, many or no size at all.

v_call: TRBV27
d_call: .
j_call: TRBJ2-1
clone_size: few
cdr3_nt: TGTGCCAGCAGTTGGCGCAATCCTAGCGATTACAATGAGCAGTTCTTC
cdr3_aa: CASSWRNPSDYNEQFF

v_call: TRBV9
d_call: .
j_call: TRBJ2-2
clone_size: .
cdr3_nt: TGTGCCAGCAGCCTCCGGGGATCCGGGGAGCTGTTTTTT
cdr3_aa: CASSLRGSGELFF

v_call: TRBV7-9
d_call: .
j_call: TRBJ2-2
clone_size: .
cdr3_nt: TGTGCCAGCAGCTTAGTGTCGAGAAGGAACACCGGGGAGCTGTTTTTT
cdr3_aa: CASSLVSRRNTGELFF

v_call: TRBV30
d_call: TRBD2
j_call: TRBJ2-2
clone_size: .
cdr3_nt: TGTGCCTGGAGTGTCGGAGCGGGGCGGACCGGGGAGCTGTTTTTT
cdr3_aa: CAWSVGAGRTGELFF

v_call: TRBV6-5
d_call: TRBD1
j_call: TRBJ1-4
clone_size: .
cdr3_nt: TGTGCCAGCAATTCCAGGGACAGGGAAAAACTGTTTTTT
cdr3_aa: CASNSRDREKLFF

v_call: TRBV14
d_call: .
j_call: TRBJ2-2
clone_size: .
cdr3_nt: TGTGCCAGCAGCCGAAGGGGTCGGGAGCTGTTTTTT
cdr3_aa: CASSRRGRELFF

v_call: TRBV6-5
d_call: TRBD2
j_call: TRBJ2-3
clone_size: .
cdr3_nt: TGTGCCAGCATCGATAAGGGACTAGGGACAGATACGCAGTATTTT
cdr3_aa: CASIDKGLGTDTQYF

v_call: TRBV12-3/TRBV12-4
d_call: .
j_call: TRBJ2-1
clone_size: .
cdr3_nt: TGTGCCAGCAGTTTCCTAGAGTTGGGGCCGCAGTTCTTC
cdr3_aa: CASSFLELGPQFF

v_call: TRBV6-6
d_call: .
j_call: TRBJ2-1
clone_size: .
cdr3_nt: TGTGCCAGCAGTTACGGAGGGTCAGTTAATTACAATGAGCAGTTCTTC
cdr3_aa: CASSYGGSVNYNEQFF

v_call: TRBV19
d_call: .
j_call: TRBJ2-1
clone_size: .
cdr3_nt: TGTGCCAGTAGTATAGGAGGCTCCTACAATGAGCAGTTCTTC
cdr3_aa: CASSIGGSYNEQFF

v_call: TRBV12-3/TRBV12-4
d_call: .
j_call: TRBJ2-1
clone_size: few
cdr3_nt: TGTGCCAGCAGTTTAGGGAGGGGGCTTGAGCAGTTCTTC
cdr3_aa: CASSLGRGLEQFF

v_call: TRBV5-1
d_call: .
j_call: TRBJ1-2
clone_size: .
cdr3_nt: TGCGCCAGCAGCTGGGGGACTGTCAACTATGGCTACACCTTC
cdr3_aa: CASSWGTVNYGYTF

v_call: TRBV5-1
d_call: TRBD2
j_call: TRBJ2-3
clone_size: once
cdr3_nt: TGCGCCAGCAGCCGGGGATCGGGGACTAGCGGTACAGATACGCAGTATTTT
cdr3_aa: CASSRGSGTSGTDTQYF

v_call: TRBV3-1/TRBV3-2
d_call: TRBD2
j_call: TRBJ2-5
clone_size: .
cdr3_nt: TGTGCCAGCAGCCAAGTGGCTAGCGGGAGGGCCAAGTTAGAGACCCAGTACTTC
cdr3_aa: CASSQVASGRAKLETQYF

v_call: TRBV7-9
d_call: TRBD1
j_call: TRBJ1-1
clone_size: .
cdr3_nt: TGTGCCAGCAGCACCCCGGGACAGAAAGCTTTCTTT
cdr3_aa: CASSTPGQKAFF

v_call: TRBV5-5
d_call: TRBD2
j_call: TRBJ2-7
clone_size: .
cdr3_nt: TGTGCCAGCAGCCTATGGGACTACACCTACGAGCAGTACTTC
cdr3_aa: CASSLWDYTYEQYF

v_call: TRBV4-2
d_call: TRBD1
j_call: TRBJ2-1
clone_size: .
cdr3_nt: TGTGCCAGCAGCCAAGTCCTAACTCAGGGGGCGGGAAACAATGAGCAGTTCTTC
cdr3_aa: CASSQVLTQGAGNNEQFF

v_call: TRBV4-2
d_call: .
j_call: TRBJ2-2
clone_size: .
cdr3_nt: TGTGCCAGCAGGGGCTCGCACTACACCGGGGAGCTGTTTTTT
cdr3_aa: CASRGSHYTGELFF

v_call: TRBV6-5
d_call: TRBD1
j_call: TRBJ2-5
clone_size: .
cdr3_nt: TGTGCCAGCAGTTATACGGGACAGGTTCCCCAAGAGACCCAGTACTTC
cdr3_aa: CASSYTGQVPQETQYF

v_call: TRBV5-1
d_call: .
j_call: TRBJ1-1
clone_size: once
cdr3_nt: TGCGCCAGTTCGCCGCGGGGGCCGGACACTGAAGCTTTCTTT
cdr3_aa: CASSPRGPDTEAFF

v_call: TRBV30
d_call: .
j_call: TRBJ1-2
clone_size: .
cdr3_nt: TGTGCCTGTGGGCATTGGGGCAGCCCCAATAACTATGGCTACACCTTC
cdr3_aa: CACGHWGSPNNYGYTF

v_call: TRBV28
d_call: .
j_call: TRBJ2-5
clone_size: few
cdr3_nt: TGTGCCAGCAGTTTACGAGAGACCCAGTACTTC
cdr3_aa: CASSLRETQYF

v_call: TRBV14
d_call: .
j_call: TRBJ1-1
clone_size: .
cdr3_nt: TGTGCCAGCAGCCCTATAAACACTGAAGCTTTCTTT
cdr3_aa: CASSPINTEAFF

v_call: TRBV5-1
d_call: .
j_call: TRBJ2-3
clone_size: .
cdr3_nt: TGCGCCAGCAGCTTGGCCGCAGGGATGGCGTATTTT
cdr3_aa: CASSLAAGMAYF

v_call: TRBV9
d_call: TRBD1
j_call: TRBJ2-5
clone_size: .
cdr3_nt: TGTGCCAGCAGCCTCGGGACAGGGCAAGAGACCCAGTACTTC
cdr3_aa: CASSLGTGQETQYF

v_call: TRBV5-1
d_call: .
j_call: TRBJ1-1
clone_size: .
cdr3_nt: TGCGCCAGCAGCCCCGACAGGCCTGGGGCTGAAGCTTTCTTT
cdr3_aa: CASSPDRPGAEAFF

v_call: TRBV28
d_call: .
j_call: TRBJ1-5
clone_size: .
cdr3_nt: TGTGCCAGCACGACACCTAGCAATCAGCCCCAGCATTTT
cdr3_aa: CASTTPSNQPQHF

v_call: TRBV10-3
d_call: .
j_call: TRBJ2-1
clone_size: .
cdr3_nt: TGTGCCATCAGTGAGGGCAGCGATCCTGAGCAGTTCTTC
cdr3_aa: CAISEGSDPEQFF

v_call: TRBV11-2
d_call: TRBD1
j_call: TRBJ2-2
clone_size: .
cdr3_nt: TGTGCCAGCAGCTTCCAGGGACAGGGGGCAGGAGAGGAGCTGTTTTTT
cdr3_aa: CASSFQGQGAGEELFF

v_call: TRBV30
d_call: .
j_call: TRBJ1-5
clone_size: .
cdr3_nt: TGTGCCTGGAGTGTACGAGGCAATCAGCCCCAGCATTTT
cdr3_aa: CAWSVRGNQPQHF

v_call: TRBV5-1
d_call: .
j_call: TRBJ1-1
clone_size: once
cdr3_nt: TGCGCCAGCAGCATCGGACTCGATATCAATCAAAAGCGGACTGAAGCTTTCTTT
cdr3_aa: CASSIGLDINQKRTEAFF

v_call: TRBV10-3
d_call: .
j_call: TRBJ1-1
clone_size: .
cdr3_nt: TGTGCCATCAGTGAGCATTCGAACACTGAAGCTTTCTTT
cdr3_aa: CAISEHSNTEAFF

v_call: TRBV28
d_call: TRBD1
j_call: TRBJ2-3
clone_size: .
cdr3_nt: TGTGCCAGCAGTTGGGACAGGAGGCCAGATACGCAGTATTTT
cdr3_aa: CASSWDRRPDTQYF

v_call: TRBV5-1
d_call: TRBD2
j_call: TRBJ2-1
clone_size: .
cdr3_nt: TGCGCCAGCAGCTTCCTTAGCGGGACCGATGAGCAGTTCTTC
cdr3_aa: CASSFLSGTDEQFF

v_call: TRBV27
d_call: .
j_call: TRBJ2-3
clone_size: .
cdr3_nt: TGTGCCAGTCTAACTAGCTCGTTTAGCACAGATACGCAGTATTTT
cdr3_aa: CASLTSSFSTDTQYF

v_call: TRBV24-1
d_call: .
j_call: TRBJ2-5
clone_size: .
cdr3_nt: TGTGCCACCAGTGATACGGTTGGAGGAGAGACCCAGTACTTC
cdr3_aa: CATSDTVGGETQYF

v_call: TRBV6-4
d_call: .
j_call: TRBJ2-1
clone_size: .
cdr3_nt: TGTGCCAGCAGTGTCCTTGAGGGCGCCTACAATGAGCAGTTCTTC
cdr3_aa: CASSVLEGAYNEQFF